A single sample is the source of the 29 T cell receptor beta chains below, sequenced in a study of identifying expanded T cells in peripheral blood (dated by TCRdb to the late 2010s). Library method: the immunoSEQ multiplex PCR assay. Entries here come from immuneACCESS through TCRdb and include only in-frame sequences with V and J called. Some clones fail to appear in such tables; in the studies checked, an unresolved V gene covers under half of the shortfall, and the cause of the remainder is unknown. In this sample the table shows 84,000 or so clones, approximately 90% of which occur a single time. Of the sample, 2.5% to 3% is held by the ten largest clones. Sequenced: blood. All receptors derive from a person aged 18 to 75 in good health.

The chain has TRBV10-3 and TRBJ1-4; D may be TRBD1 (5 bases). Germline V gene data show CDR1 as ENHRY and CDR2 as SYGVKD. V dropped 6 bases and J dropped 0 bases, with 11 bases sitting between them. This CDR3 spans 15 amino acids. CDR3 in amino acids: CAISPDRATNEKLFF. In DNA form, the CDR3 reads TGTGCCATCAGCCCAGACAGAGCAACTAATGAAAAACTGTTTTTT.

The genes are TRBV29-1 and TRBJ2-7; 9 nucleotides match TRBD1. Trimming at V came to 4 bases and at J to 6 bases, leaving 7 bases not matched to a gene. Germline V gene sequence: CDR1 SQVTM, CDR2 ANQGSEA. The CDR3 contains 13 residues. This CDR3 reads CSVAQGTGSEQYF. CDR3 coding DNA: TGCAGCGTTGCACAAGGGACAGGGTCCGAGCAGTACTTC.

V is TRBV6-5 and J is TRBJ1-2, with unresolved D. Trimming removed 4 bases from V and 8 bases from J, with 14 bases in between. Germline CDR1 reads MNHEY; CDR2 reads SVGAGI. The CDR3 is 13 residues long. The CDR3 sequence is CASSSVSGSGYTF. For the CDR3, the DNA is TGTGCCAGCAGTTCTGTTTCGGGTTCGGGCTACACCTTC.

This rearrangement joins TRBV9 to TRBJ2-1, with TRBD2 identical over 7 bases. Germline trimming cut 3 bases from V and 2 bases from J; bases unmatched to any gene: 2. From germline, CDR1 is SGDLS and CDR2 YYNGEE. The CDR3 runs to 14 residues. The chain's CDR3 is CASSASGTYNEQFF. The CDR3 DNA is TGTGCCAGCAGCGCGAGCGGGACCTACAATGAGCAGTTCTTC. Filled out from reference TRBV9 and TRBJ2-1, the complete variable domain reads DSGVTQTPKHLITATGQRVTLRCSPRSGDLSVYWYQQSLDQGLQFLIQYYNGEERAKGNILERFSAQQFPDLHSELNLSSLELGDSALYFCASSASGTYNEQFFGPGTRLTVL.

The chain links TRBV2 to TRBJ2-1, with 8 bases lining up with TRBD2. The germline V gene has CDR1 SNHLY and CDR2 FYNNEI. CDR3 length equals 14 residues. The V and J ends lost 8 bases and 8 bases, in that order; junction bases with no gene match: 11. CDR3 sequence (DNA): TGTGCCAGCGGGGAAGGGACTAGGGCTGATGAGCAGTTCTTC. It yields the protein CASGEGTRADEQFF.

This chain joins TRBV7-2 and TRBJ2-1, with TRBD2 identical over 9 bases. The germline V gene has CDR1 SGHTA and CDR2 FQGNSA. The CDR3 runs to 15 residues. V lost 5 bases and J lost 4; bases outside the gene matches: 6. The CDR3 is CASSVTSGSYNEQFF. CDR3 in DNA: TGTGCCAGCAGCGTTACTAGCGGGTCTTACAATGAGCAGTTCTTC.

V and J are TRBV15 and TRBJ1-6, with D possibly being TRBD1 (5 bases). Trimming removed 1 base at V and 0 bases at J, with 22 bases between. The CDR3 length is 21 residues. Germline V CDR1 and CDR2: LNHNV, YYDKDF (reference sequence). This chain's CDR3 is CATSRVRFNGTVSSYNSPLHF. The CDR3 DNA reads TGTGCCACCAGCAGAGTCAGGTTTAATGGGACGGTCAGCTCCTATAATTCACCCCTCCACTTT.

The J gene is TRBJ1-2, the V gene TRBV5-1, with D perhaps matching TRBD1 (6 bases). V gave up 3 bases and J gave up 5 bases, with 14 bases separating them. The germline CDR1 and CDR2 sequences are SGHRS and YFSETQ. The CDR3 sequence is 14 residues long. The CDR3 nucleotides are TGCGCCAGCAGCTCCAGACAGGCCCCATATGGCTACACCTTC. It is translated as CASSSRQAPYGYTF. Full variable domain (remainder filled in from reference TRBV5-1 and TRBJ1-2): KAGVTQTPRYLIKTRGQQVTLSCSPISGHRSVSWYQQTPGQGLQFLFEYFSETQRNKGNFPGRFSGRQFSNSRSEMNVSTLELGDSALYLCASSSRQAPYGYTFGSGTRLTVV.

This clone turned up a few times. V gene TRBV25-1 combines with J gene TRBJ1-6; TRBD1 matches at 12 bases. Trimming cost V 3 bases and J 9 bases; bases outside gene matches: 9. Germline CDR1 and CDR2: MGHDK and SYGVNS. The CDR3 totals 17 residues. The CDR3 sequence: CASSEAGTGGGSSPLHF. The CDR3 DNA reads TGTGCCAGCAGTGAGGCCGGGACAGGGGGCGGATCTTCACCCCTCCACTTT.

The chain joins TRBV4-3 to TRBJ2-1; 9 bases match TRBD2. The CDR3 runs 16 residues. The germline gives CDR1 LGHNA, CDR2 YSLEER. The J segment lost 8 bases and the V segment lost 0 bases, leaving 8 bases of the junction unmatched. The CDR3 sequence is CASSQDTQREAYEQFF. The DNA of the CDR3 is TGCGCCAGCAGCCAAGATACCCAGCGGGAGGCCTATGAGCAGTTCTTC.

The rearrangement uses TRBV6-5 and TRBJ2-7; D is undetermined. Germline CDR1 MNHEY, CDR2 SVGAGI. CDR3 length equals 13 residues. V lost 10 bases, J lost 0 bases, and 13 bases lay in between. CDR3 in DNA: TGTGCCACGCAAGCCGCACACTCCTACGAGCAGTACTTC. The encoded protein is CATQAAHSYEQYF.

The V and J genes are TRBV5-6 and TRBJ1-5; no clear D. Trimming took 3 bases from V and 0 from J, leaving 10 bases between them. Germline V gives CDR1 SGHDT, CDR2 YYEEEE. The CDR3 runs 15 residues. CDR3 nucleotides: TGTGCCAGCAGCTCCACGGGATCTAGCAATCAGCCCCAGCATTTT. It yields the protein CASSSTGSSNQPQHF.

This clone appeared a single time. The chain joins TRBV5-8 to TRBJ2-6, with D tentatively TRBD1 or TRBD2 (5 bases each). The V end lost 5 bases, the J end lost 5 bases, and 17 bases lay between the germline ends. This CDR3 is 16 amino acids long. Germline V gene sequence: CDR1 SGHTS, CDR2 YDEGEE. CDR3 loop: CASRNLRGSRANVLTF. CDR3 nucleotides: TGTGCCAGCAGAAATTTGAGGGGTAGTCGGGCCAACGTCCTGACTTTC.

This clone was observed once. The chain combines TRBV5-4 with TRBJ1-5; 7 bases map to TRBD1. V lost 2 bases, J lost 7 bases, and 21 bases stayed unmatched. This CDR3 contains 19 residues. CDR1 SGHNT and CDR2 YYREEE come from the germline V gene (reference sequence). The CDR3 region is CASSLILVGKHQGEQPQHF. For the CDR3, the DNA is TGTGCCAGCAGCTTAATCCTAGTGGGGAAACACCAGGGGGAACAGCCCCAGCATTTT.

The genes are TRBV27 and TRBJ2-5; TRBD1 aligns across 8 bases. The CDR3 runs 12 residues. J was trimmed by 6 bases and V by 6 bases; bases with no gene match: 3. Per germline, CDR1 MNHEY and CDR2 SMNVEV (reference sequence). The CDR3: CASRDRGQTQYF. CDR3 DNA sequence: TGTGCCAGCAGAGACAGGGGTCAGACCCAGTACTTC.

The genes are TRBV19 and TRBJ1-1; 11 bases align to TRBD1. V trimming: 3 bases; J trimming: 4 bases; junction bases outside the gene matches: 1. The germline gives CDR1 LNHDA, CDR2 SQIVND (reference sequence). CDR3 size: 14 residues. The CDR3 bases are TGTGCCAGTAGTATGGACAGGGGGCTCACTGAAGCTTTCTTT. Translated, it gives CASSMDRGLTEAFF.

The chain has TRBV27 and TRBJ1-5; tentative D call: TRBD1 (5 bases). This CDR3 contains 15 residues. The germline V gene encodes CDR1 MNHEY and CDR2 SMNVEV (reference sequence). Trimming stripped 2 bases from V and 6 bases from J, with 14 bases between. CDR3 residues: CASSLLPGSAQPQHF. The DNA of the CDR3 is TGTGCCAGCAGTTTACTCCCAGGGTCGGCTCAGCCCCAGCATTTT.

This chain links TRBV7-3 with TRBJ2-1; 9 nucleotides agree with TRBD1. From germline, CDR1 is SGHTA and CDR2 FQGTGA. V dropped 5 bases and J dropped 9; count of bases not matched to a gene: 14. CDR3 size: 16 residues. CDR3 in DNA: TGTGCCAGCAGCCGATCAGGGGGACAGGGAGCCGGTGAGCAGTTCTTC. Translating it yields CASSRSGGQGAGEQFF.

V is TRBV5-4 and J is TRBJ2-3; TRBD2 agrees at 7 bases. CDR1 is SGHNT, CDR2 YYREEE, per germline (reference sequence). The CDR3 length is 15 residues. The V segment lost 4 bases and the J segment 2 bases; nucleotides outside the gene matches: 7. The CDR3 sequence: CASSTRAGPTDTQYF. The CDR3, as DNA: TGTGCCAGCAGCACTCGAGCGGGACCCACAGATACGCAGTATTTT.

In its sample, this clone was seen once. The rearrangement joins TRBV6-5 to TRBJ2-5; TRBD1 or TRBD2 may be the D gene (5 bases each). The end of the DNA aligns better with TRBJ2-7, so the J call may be wrong. Per germline, CDR1 MNHEY and CDR2 SVGAGI. This CDR3 contains 16 residues. This CDR3 reads CASSSALRDRAYEQYF. The CDR3 DNA reads as TGTGCCAGCAGTTCGGCCCTTCGGGACCGAGCCTACGAGCAGTACTTC.

The CDR3 DNA is TGTGCCAGTAGCGTTTGGAGAGATACGCAGTATTTT. The encoded protein is CASSVWRDTQYF. V usage is TRBV19 and J usage is TRBJ2-3; D not certain. Trimming removed 6 bases from V and 5 bases from J, with 9 bases in between. Per germline, CDR1 LNHDA and CDR2 SQIVND (reference sequence). The CDR3 sequence is 12 residues long.

The table lists this clone with a count of one. This chain uses TRBV2 with TRBJ1-6; D not certain. This CDR3 is 16 amino acids long. The V end was cut by 7 bases, the J end by 7 bases, with 20 bases between. Germline-derived CDR1 and CDR2 are SNHLY and FYNNEI. In DNA, the CDR3 is TGTGCCAGCACCTGGTCCTGGAGAGAGGCCAATTCACCCCTCCACTTT. Its protein is CASTWSWREANSPLHF.

V and J are TRBV29-1 and TRBJ1-2, with no clear D. There are 15 residues in the CDR3. Trimming pared 2 bases from V and 2 bases from J, leaving 15 bases between. Per the germline V gene, CDR1 is SQVTM and CDR2 is ANQGSEA. CDR3 nucleotide sequence: TGCAGCGTTGAATCGGGGAGCGGCCTAAACTATGGCTACACCTTC. Amino acid sequence: CSVESGSGLNYGYTF.

V usage is TRBV9 and J usage is TRBJ2-5; possibly TRBD1 or TRBD2 for D (6 bases each). Trimming pared 2 bases from V and 5 bases from J, leaving 19 bases between. In germline, CDR1 is SGDLS, CDR2 YYNGEE. CDR3 length: 16 amino acids. CDR3 nucleotide sequence: TGTGCCAGCAGCGTTGGGGGGCCAGGGCGAATTGAGACCCAGTACTTC. It yields the protein CASSVGGPGRIETQYF.

This chain connects TRBV15 to TRBJ1-3; 8 nucleotides line up with TRBD1. There are 13 residues in the CDR3. V lost 11 bases and J lost 3; bases outside the gene matches: 6. The germline V gene has CDR1 LNHNV and CDR2 YYDKDF (reference sequence). The CDR3 region has the DNA TGTGCCGTCGACAGGGGAGATGGAAACACCATATATTTT. This translates into CAVDRGDGNTIYF.

For the CDR3, the DNA is TGTGCCAGCAGCTTAGAGGGTTTAGCGGGGGCCAACGTCCTGACTTTC. Protein sequence: CASSLEGLAGANVLTF. This chain connects TRBV7-9 to TRBJ2-6; D is perhaps TRBD2 (5 bases). Germline loops: CDR1 SEHNR, CDR2 FQNEAQ (reference sequence). This CDR3 contains 16 residues. V was cut by 1 base and J by 4 bases, with 11 bases left in between.

V usage is TRBV18 and J usage is TRBJ1-2; the D gene is possibly TRBD1 (6 bases). Germline V gene data show CDR1 as KGHSH and CDR2 as LQKENI. This CDR3 is 15 amino acids long. The V end lost 6 bases, the J end lost 4 bases, and 18 bases lay between the germline ends. For the CDR3, the DNA is TGTGCCAGCTCCCCGATGGACAGACAAGCCTATGGCTACACCTTC. Its translation is CASSPMDRQAYGYTF.

This clone was found a few times. The chain couples TRBV28 to TRBJ1-3, with D unclear. V lost 6 bases to trimming and J lost 0 bases, with 12 bases between them. In germline, CDR1 is MDHEN, CDR2 SYDVKM. The CDR3 runs 15 residues. CDR3 nucleotides: TGTGCCAGCAGCCCCACCACGGGCTCTGGAAACACCATATATTTT. This translates into CASSPTTGSGNTIYF. The entire variable domain, with the rest obtained from reference TRBV28 and TRBJ1-3, is as follows: DVKVTQSSRYLVKRTGEKVFLECVQDMDHENMFWYRQDPGLGLRLIYFSYDVKMKEKGDIPEGYSVSREKKERFSLILESASTNQTSMYLCASSPTTGSGNTIYFGEGSWLTVV.

The chain employs TRBV19 and TRBJ1-2; D gene ambiguous. CDR1 and CDR2 from the germline V gene are LNHDA and SQIVND (reference sequence). Trimming cost V 5 bases and J 3 bases, with 10 bases left between them. This CDR3 has 13 residues. CDR3: CASSAGIHYGYTF. Here the CDR3 DNA reads TGTGCCAGTAGTGCGGGAATCCACTATGGCTACACCTTC.